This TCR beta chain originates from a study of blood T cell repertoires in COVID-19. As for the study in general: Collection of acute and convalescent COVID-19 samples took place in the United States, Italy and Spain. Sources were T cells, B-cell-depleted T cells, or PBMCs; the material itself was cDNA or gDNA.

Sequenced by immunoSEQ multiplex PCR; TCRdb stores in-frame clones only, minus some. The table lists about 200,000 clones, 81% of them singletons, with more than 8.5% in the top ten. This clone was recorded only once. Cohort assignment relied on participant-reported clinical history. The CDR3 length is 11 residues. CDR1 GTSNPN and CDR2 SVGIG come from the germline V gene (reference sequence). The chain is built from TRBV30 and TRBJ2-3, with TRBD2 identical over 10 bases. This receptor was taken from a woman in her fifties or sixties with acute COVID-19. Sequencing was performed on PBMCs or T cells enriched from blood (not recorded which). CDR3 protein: CASGRPDTQYF. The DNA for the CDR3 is TGTGCTAGCGGGAGGCCAGATACGCAGTATTTT. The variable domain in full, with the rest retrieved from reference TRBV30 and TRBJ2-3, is SQTIHQWPATLVQPVGSPLSLECTVEGTSNPNLYWYRQAAGRGLQLLFYSVGIGQISSEVPQNLSASRPQDRQFILSSKKLLLSDSGFYLCASGRPDTQYFGPGTRLTVL.